This T cell receptor beta chain was recorded in a study of T cell responses to AZD1222 COVID-19 vaccine. General observations from the study: Among AZD1222 vaccinees, only six were seropositive at baseline. Repertoires were sampled only after the peak T cell response. Across spike, vaccine-associated CD4 TCRs were found, dominant at 160-218 and 743-854. White British people made up most donors, females outnumbered males, and clonal diversity was possibly underestimated.

About this clone: No antigen is known for it.

The CDR3 has 17 residues. Trimming cost V 2 bases and J 0 bases, with 13 bases left between them. Germline CDR1 is MGHRA and CDR2 is YSYEKL. Data came from immunoSEQ multiplex PCR; TCRdb stores just in-frame clones and leaves some out. Of 150,000 to 190,000 clones listed, about 89% are singletons. The J gene is TRBJ2-2, the V gene TRBV4-1, with D perhaps TRBD2 (6 bases). The sequence derives from an adult who received the AZD1222 COVID-19 vaccine. This specimen was peripheral blood, taken 28 days after the second AZD1222 dose. CDR3 loop: CASSQLGAGANTGELFF. DNA of the CDR3: TGCGCCAGCAGCCAATTGGGAGCGGGCGCGAACACCGGGGAGCTGTTTTTT.